These T cell receptor beta chains were read from a single sample in a study of T cells in Graves' hyperthyroidism and ophthalmopathy. TCRdb redid the calling of the multiplex PCR reads with MiXCR, one entry per CDR3 protein. The sample holds more than 600,000 distinct CDR3 sequences, about a sixth seen once. The sequenced material came from blood. The receptors originated from a man aged 18 to 30 with Graves' hyperthyroidism. The CDR3 runs from the conserved cysteine through the conserved F or W. The order of the fields is clone size, D gene, J gene, V gene, CDR3 DNA, CDR3 protein. A D gene is named only where the DNA matches it firmly. Rows may omit the clone size; those that give it use once, few, many or a size class.

abundance: few
d_gene: NA
j_gene: TRBJ2-3
v_gene: TRBV30
CDR3nt: TGTGCCTGGACAGGGGCGTCTAGCACAGATACGCAGTATTTT
CDR3aa: CAWTGASSTDTQYF

abundance: many
d_gene: NA
j_gene: TRBJ2-5
v_gene: TRBV18
CDR3nt: TGTGCCAGCGGTGGGGGCTATCAAGAGACCCAGTACTTC
CDR3aa: CASGGGYQETQYF

abundance: NA
d_gene: NA
j_gene: TRBJ2-7
v_gene: TRBV20-1
CDR3nt: TGCAGTGCTTCCTCGAGCATTGGCGAGCAGTACTTC
CDR3aa: CSASSSIGEQYF

abundance: many
d_gene: NA
j_gene: TRBJ1-5
v_gene: TRBV7-2
CDR3nt: TGTGCCAGCAGTGGGCGGGGTCAGCCCCAGCATTTT
CDR3aa: CASSGRGQPQHF

abundance: once
d_gene: TRBD2
j_gene: TRBJ2-7
v_gene: TRBV28
CDR3nt: TGTGCCAGCAGTTTAGGGTCCCTCCTAGCGGGAGGGCCCGTTTACGAGCAGTACTTC
CDR3aa: CASSLGSLLAGGPVYEQYF

abundance: NA
d_gene: NA
j_gene: TRBJ1-3
v_gene: TRBV6-1
CDR3nt: TGTGCCAGCAGTCGACTGACAGGAACCTTTGGAAACACCATATATTTT
CDR3aa: CASSRLTGTFGNTIYF

abundance: once
d_gene: TRBD2
j_gene: TRBJ2-3
v_gene: TRBV4-1
CDR3nt: TGCGCCAGCAGCCCACTAATACTAGCGGGAGTTTCAGATACGCAGTATTTT
CDR3aa: CASSPLILAGVSDTQYF

abundance: NA
d_gene: TRBD1
j_gene: TRBJ1-6
v_gene: TRBV5-1
CDR3nt: TGCGCCAGCAGCTTCCTCGGACAGGGAACTAATTCACCCCTCCACTTT
CDR3aa: CASSFLGQGTNSPLHF

abundance: many
d_gene: NA
j_gene: TRBJ1-1
v_gene: TRBV20-1
CDR3nt: TGCAGTGCTAGAAGGGACGGTATGAACACTGAAGCTTTCTTT
CDR3aa: CSARRDGMNTEAFF

abundance: few
d_gene: NA
j_gene: TRBJ2-7
v_gene: TRBV5-1
CDR3nt: TGCGCCAGCAGCATAAGCGGAGGGGCCTACGAGCAGTACTTC
CDR3aa: CASSISGGAYEQYF

abundance: NA
d_gene: NA
j_gene: TRBJ2-5
v_gene: TRBV6-1
CDR3nt: TGTGCCAGCAAGCCTTTATCCCCAACCCAAGAGACCCAGCACTTC
CDR3aa: CASKPLSPTQETQHF

abundance: many
d_gene: TRBD1
j_gene: TRBJ2-7
v_gene: TRBV27
CDR3nt: TGTGCCAGCAGTTTAAAAGTCTCTCCGACAGGGGGCTCCTACGAGCAGTACTTC
CDR3aa: CASSLKVSPTGGSYEQYF

abundance: many
d_gene: NA
j_gene: TRBJ2-3
v_gene: TRBV7-8
CDR3nt: TGTGCCAGCAGCGCCCTAGCGGAGGGGGTGGGTACGCAGTATTTT
CDR3aa: CASSALAEGVGTQYF

abundance: NA
d_gene: NA
j_gene: TRBJ1-1
v_gene: TRBV28
CDR3nt: TGTGCCAGCAGTTTATCAGCCCGAAGGTCTGAAGCTTTCTTT
CDR3aa: CASSLSARRSEAFF

abundance: many
d_gene: TRBD1
j_gene: TRBJ1-1
v_gene: TRBV2
CDR3nt: TGTGCCAGCAGTCCTCAGGGACAGCAAGCTTTCTTT
CDR3aa: CASSPQGQQAFF

abundance: NA
d_gene: NA
j_gene: TRBJ2-1
v_gene: TRBV6-1
CDR3nt: TGTGCCAGCAGCCCCCCCCCCGTTAGCAATGAGCAGTTCTTC
CDR3aa: CASSPPPVSNEQFF

abundance: NA
d_gene: TRBD2
j_gene: TRBJ2-1
v_gene: TRBV20-1
CDR3nt: TGCAGTGCTCGCGGTTGGACTAGCGGGAGCTCCTACAATGAGCAGTTCTTC
CDR3aa: CSARGWTSGSSYNEQFF

abundance: NA
d_gene: NA
j_gene: TRBJ2-7
v_gene: TRBV27
CDR3nt: TGTGCCAGCAGTCTCGGACAGCTCTCCTACGAGCAGTACTTC
CDR3aa: CASSLGQLSYEQYF

abundance: few
d_gene: NA
j_gene: TRBJ1-5
v_gene: TRBV20-1
CDR3nt: TGCAGTGCTAGATTGGACAGAAATCAGCCCCAGCATTTT
CDR3aa: CSARLDRNQPQHF

abundance: NA
d_gene: NA
j_gene: TRBJ2-3
v_gene: TRBV27
CDR3nt: TGTGCCAGCAGCCGTCCTTTAGATACGCAGTATTTT
CDR3aa: CASSRPLDTQYF

abundance: NA
d_gene: TRBD1
j_gene: TRBJ2-7
v_gene: TRBV5-1
CDR3nt: TGCGCCAGCAGCTGGGGGGACAGGACGTCCTACGAGCAGTACTTC
CDR3aa: CASSWGDRTSYEQYF

abundance: many
d_gene: NA
j_gene: TRBJ1-1
v_gene: TRBV2
CDR3nt: TGTGCCAGCAGCGAAAACCGAGGCACTGAAGCTTTCTTT
CDR3aa: CASSENRGTEAFF

abundance: many
d_gene: NA
j_gene: TRBJ2-1
v_gene: TRBV7-2
CDR3nt: TGTGCCAGCAGCTTGGATGGGGCCTACAATGAGCAGTTCTTC
CDR3aa: CASSLDGAYNEQFF

abundance: few
d_gene: NA
j_gene: TRBJ2-4
v_gene: TRBV28
CDR3nt: TGTGCCAGCAGTGCAGGGAAACTAGCCAAAAACATTCAGTACTTC
CDR3aa: CASSAGKLAKNIQYF

abundance: NA
d_gene: TRBD1
j_gene: TRBJ2-7
v_gene: TRBV20-1
CDR3nt: TGCAGTGCTAGGTTAGGGGGCATCCTCTCCTACGAGCAGTACTTC
CDR3aa: CSARLGGILSYEQYF

abundance: many
d_gene: TRBD1
j_gene: TRBJ1-1
v_gene: TRBV6-1
CDR3nt: TGTGCCAGCAGTGGGACAGGGACTGAAGCTTTCTTT
CDR3aa: CASSGTGTEAFF

abundance: many
d_gene: TRBD1
j_gene: TRBJ2-7
v_gene: TRBV2
CDR3nt: TGTGCCAGCATGCAGGGGGTTTACGAGCAGTACTTC
CDR3aa: CASMQGVYEQYF

abundance: NA
d_gene: TRBD1
j_gene: TRBJ2-7
v_gene: TRBV5-6
CDR3nt: TGTGCCAGCAGCCGACAGGGGTTGGCGCCCTACGAGCAGTACTTC
CDR3aa: CASSRQGLAPYEQYF

abundance: few
d_gene: NA
j_gene: TRBJ1-1
v_gene: TRBV29-1
CDR3nt: TGCAGCGTTGAGGGTGGGGGAGCTTTCTTT
CDR3aa: CSVEGGGAFF